This TCR beta chain was profiled in a study of identical twins. From the 5' RACE reads, TCRdb called clonotypes with MiXCR, one entry per CDR3 protein. The repertoire holds 200,000 to 250,000 distinct CDR3 sequences, with over 5.5% as singletons. Judged by abundance, this clonotype is large. After removal of 3 bases from V and 1 base from J, the junction contained 8 bases not matched to a gene. This CDR3 region has 17 residues. This sample also belongs to another study, concerning T cells expressing NK-cell markers. That work adds: Eight donors were sequenced, of whom seven were HCMV-seropositive, while the remaining one was HCMV-seronegative.

The specimen was CD8+ T cells sorted from blood. This sequence originates from a woman between 18 and 29 years old in good health. This chain uses TRBV12-3 or TRBV12-4 with TRBJ1-2; 10 positions match TRBD1. The CDR3 loop reads CASSFGDRGKGNYGYTF. Here the CDR3 DNA reads TGTGCCAGCAGTTTCGGGGACAGGGGCAAGGGTAACTATGGCTACACCTTC.